The 11 T cell receptor beta chains below come from one sample, sequenced in a study of cytomegalovirus exposure and HLA in healthy donors. 13 Jbeta primers and 60 Vbeta primers were used for the PCR. Clones were sequenced by immunoSEQ multiplex PCR, and TCRdb holds only the in-frame ones, with some missing. The sample contains 150,000 to 200,000 clones, about 70% of which appear only once. The material sequenced was PBMCs. These receptors were obtained from a man younger than 40 in good health and CMV-seropositive.

This chain uses TRBV7-2 with TRBJ1-5; TRBD1 might be the D (5 bases). There are 16 residues in the CDR3. Trimming took 3 bases from V and 0 from J, leaving 12 bases between them. Germline V lookup: CDR1 SGHTA, CDR2 FQGNSA. The CDR3 sequence is CASSFGAGYSNQPQHF. CDR3 sequence (DNA): TGTGCCAGCAGCTTTGGGGCAGGCTATAGCAATCAGCCCCAGCATTTT.

This clone was counted a few times. This chain connects TRBV11-2 to TRBJ2-7, with a tentative D call TRBD2 (5 bases). V was cut by 4 bases and J by 6 bases, with 16 bases left in between. This CDR3 is 14 amino acids long. Germline CDR1 reads SGHAT; CDR2 reads FQNNGV. This chain's CDR3 is CASSSAGNEGEQYF. CDR3 in DNA: TGTGCCAGCAGCTCGGCGGGCAACGAAGGCGAGCAGTACTTC.

In this sample, this clone turned up once. This chain uses TRBV10-3 with TRBJ2-5; TRBD2 matches at 11 bases. V lost 10 bases and J lost 5; bases outside the gene matches: 6. Germline V gene data show CDR1 as ENHRY and CDR2 as SYGVKD. The CDR3 runs to 13 residues. CDR3: CATSSGRMETQYF. CDR3 DNA: TGTGCCACCTCTAGCGGGAGGATGGAGACCCAGTACTTC.

This clone was observed once. This chain joins TRBV19 and TRBJ2-6, with 7 bases fitting TRBD1. The CDR3 has 15 residues. The V gene's germline CDR1 is LNHDA and CDR2 SQIVND (reference sequence). The V gene end was trimmed by 3 bases and the J gene end by 2 bases; junction bases not matched to a gene: 1. The CDR3 sequence is CASSMTGPGANVLTF. The DNA for the CDR3 is TGTGCCAGTAGTATGACAGGGCCTGGGGCCAACGTCCTGACTTTC.

The chain joins TRBV30 to TRBJ1-3; unclear D gene. Trimming left V 2 bases short and J 3 bases short, with 5 bases between. Germline V gives CDR1 GTSNPN, CDR2 SVGIG (reference sequence). This CDR3 has 12 amino acids. CDR3 nucleotides: TGTGCCTGGAGTTCGAGTGGAAACACCATATATTTT. It encodes CAWSSSGNTIYF.

The chain carries TRBV6-1 and TRBJ2-7; 12 nucleotides agree with TRBD2. The CDR3 runs 14 residues. Looked up from germline, CDR1 is MNHNS and CDR2 is SASEGT. Losses at the gene ends were 7 bases for V and 6 bases for J; bases not matched to a gene: 7. As DNA, the CDR3 is TGTGCCAGCACCAGACTAGCGGGGGCTTCCGAGCAGTACTTC. Translation gives CASTRLAGASEQYF.

The chain uses TRBV10-2 and TRBJ1-5; TRBD1 might be the D (6 bases). Germline V gives CDR1 WSHSY, CDR2 SAAADI. This CDR3 has 14 amino acids. V lost 6 bases and J 3 bases, leaving 12 bases between the germline ends. The CDR3 coding sequence is TGCGCCAGCAGCCTGACAGGTTTCAATCAGCCCCAGCATTTT. Translated: CASSLTGFNQPQHF.

On this clone itself: Additional DNA sequences in this sample encode the identical CDR3. J is TRBJ1-5 and V is TRBV5-1; no definite D call. CDR3 size: 15 residues. Looked up from germline, CDR1 is SGHRS and CDR2 is YFSETQ. The germline V and J ends were trimmed by 0 bases and 3 bases, with 10 bases remaining between them. The CDR3 spells CASSLAPGSNQPQHF. The CDR3 nucleotides read TGCGCCAGCAGCTTGGCACCCGGGTCCAATCAGCCCCAGCATTTT.

The chain is built from TRBV5-6 and TRBJ2-5, with D possibly TRBD1 on 5 matching bases. The CDR3 is 13 amino acids. V was trimmed by 4 bases and J by 1 base, leaving 8 bases between them. The germline CDR1 and CDR2 sequences are SGHDT and YYEEEE. The CDR3 spells CASSRGPQETQYF. Here the CDR3 DNA reads TGTGCCAGCAGCAGGGGTCCCCAAGAGACCCAGTACTTC.

The J gene is TRBJ2-5, the V gene TRBV5-5, with 7 positions matching TRBD2. The DNA matches TRBJ2-7 better at its end, which makes the J call doubtful. This CDR3 contains 14 residues. In germline, CDR1 is SGHKS, CDR2 YYEKEE (reference sequence). CDR3 nucleotides: TGTGCCAGCAGCTTGGAAGCGGGGCGTTACGAGCAGTACTTC. Translating it yields CASSLEAGRYEQYF.

The chain couples TRBV28 to TRBJ1-5; 7 nucleotides line up with TRBD1. V lost 7 bases and J lost 5; bases outside the gene matches: 8. This CDR3 has 14 amino acids. The germline gives CDR1 MDHEN, CDR2 SYDVKM. In DNA, the CDR3 is TGTGCCAGCAAAGTACAGGGGTCGTATCAGCCCCAGCATTTT. Translating gives CASKVQGSYQPQHF.